This T cell receptor (beta chain) was captured in a study of OX40 agonist ivuxolimab in advanced cancers. TCRdb's copy holds only in-frame clones and misses some; the assay was immunoSEQ multiplex PCR. The sample has tens of thousands of clones, 87% seen once. The source of this sequence is an adult with an advanced solid tumor such as melanoma, head and neck, liver or kidney cancer. Sample: CD4+ or CD8+ T cells sorted from blood, taken in a trial of the OX40 agonist ivuxolimab.

The CDR3, as DNA: TGTGCCAGTAGTCCGGATAAATACGAGCAGTACTTC. Protein sequence: CASSPDKYEQYF. This rearrangement joins TRBV19 to TRBJ2-7; D is ambiguous. Germline CDR1 is LNHDA and CDR2 is SQIVND (reference sequence). CDR3 size: 12 residues. With 5 bases removed from V and 4 bases from J, the gap between germline ends came to 9 bases.